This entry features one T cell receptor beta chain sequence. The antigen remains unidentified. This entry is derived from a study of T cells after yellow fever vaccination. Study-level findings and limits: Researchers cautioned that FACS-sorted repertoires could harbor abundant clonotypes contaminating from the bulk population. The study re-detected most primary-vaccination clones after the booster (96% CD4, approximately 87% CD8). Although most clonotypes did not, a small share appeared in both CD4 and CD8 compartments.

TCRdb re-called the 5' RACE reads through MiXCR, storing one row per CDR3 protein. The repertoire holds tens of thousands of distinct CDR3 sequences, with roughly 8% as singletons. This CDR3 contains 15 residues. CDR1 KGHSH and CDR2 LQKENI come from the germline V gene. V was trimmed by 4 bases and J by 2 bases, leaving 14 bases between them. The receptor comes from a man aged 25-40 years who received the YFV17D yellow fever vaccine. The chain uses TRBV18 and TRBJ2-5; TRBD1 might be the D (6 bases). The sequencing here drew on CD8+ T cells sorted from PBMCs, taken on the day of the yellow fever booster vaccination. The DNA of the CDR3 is TGTGCCAGCTCACAGACGGACAGTCCTCAAGAGACCCAGTACTTC. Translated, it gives CASSQTDSPQETQYF.